Listed below are T cell receptor beta chains from one sample, sequenced in a study of blood T cell repertoires in COVID-19. Assay: immunoSEQ multiplex PCR; the TCRdb copy retains only in-frame clones and omits some. The table has roughly 260,000 clones, around 90% seen once. Material: PBMCs or T cells enriched from blood (not recorded which). The source of these receptors is a woman in her 30s with acute COVID-19. Both conserved end residues are part of each CDR3. D genes are given only for firm matches. Only part of the rows carry a size: once, few, many, or a class if the clone is expanded.

j_gene: TRBJ1-3; abundance: .; d_gene: .; v_gene: TRBV11-2; CDR3nt: TGTGCCAGCAGCGTCGGACAGCCGTACTCTGGAAACACCATATATTTT; CDR3aa: CASSVGQPYSGNTIYF
j_gene: TRBJ1-6; abundance: .; d_gene: .; v_gene: TRBV12-5; CDR3nt: TGTGCTAGTGCCTTACCCCATGGGAGTTATAATTCACCCCTCCACTTT; CDR3aa: CASALPHGSYNSPLHF
j_gene: TRBJ2-5; abundance: .; d_gene: .; v_gene: TRBV5-8; CDR3nt: TGTGCCAGCAGCCAGGGACTGGCAGTGGAAGAGACCCAGTACTTC; CDR3aa: CASSQGLAVEETQYF
j_gene: TRBJ2-3; abundance: .; d_gene: TRBD2; v_gene: TRBV5-1; CDR3nt: TGCGCCAGCAGCATCGGGTATCGGGGGGGCGACACAGATACGCAGTATTTT; CDR3aa: CASSIGYRGGDTDTQYF
j_gene: TRBJ2-5; abundance: .; d_gene: .; v_gene: TRBV4-1; CDR3nt: TGCGCCAGCGGGGACTACCAAGAGACCCAGTACTTC; CDR3aa: CASGDYQETQYF
j_gene: TRBJ2-3; abundance: .; d_gene: TRBD2; v_gene: TRBV11-2; CDR3nt: TGTGCCAGCAGCTATGGGACTAGAGGGCAAGATACGCAGTATTTT; CDR3aa: CASSYGTRGQDTQYF
j_gene: TRBJ2-7; abundance: .; d_gene: TRBD1; v_gene: TRBV18; CDR3nt: TGTGCCAGCTCACCACCAGGACAGGCGTCTTACGAGCAGTACTTC; CDR3aa: CASSPPGQASYEQYF
j_gene: TRBJ2-5; abundance: .; d_gene: TRBD1; v_gene: TRBV9; CDR3nt: TGTGCCAGCAGTACCGGGACAGCCAAAGAGACCCAGTACTTC; CDR3aa: CASSTGTAKETQYF
j_gene: TRBJ1-5; abundance: once; d_gene: .; v_gene: TRBV6-5; CDR3nt: TGTGCCAGCAGTTCGCGACAGGAGTTTGGGCAGCCCCAGCATTTT; CDR3aa: CASSSRQEFGQPQHF
j_gene: TRBJ2-4; abundance: .; d_gene: .; v_gene: TRBV7-2; CDR3nt: TGTGCCAGCAGCGCGGGCCCCCTGAACATTCAGTACTTC; CDR3aa: CASSAGPLNIQYF
j_gene: TRBJ1-5; abundance: .; d_gene: .; v_gene: TRBV7-2; CDR3nt: TGTGCCAGCAGCTTAGATTCAGGTCCTTACAATCAGCCCCAGCATTTT; CDR3aa: CASSLDSGPYNQPQHF
j_gene: TRBJ2-1; abundance: .; d_gene: TRBD2; v_gene: TRBV10-3; CDR3nt: TGTGCCATCGGGGGCACCGGGACTAGCGCCTACAATGAGCAGTTCTTC; CDR3aa: CAIGGTGTSAYNEQFF
j_gene: TRBJ1-1; abundance: .; d_gene: .; v_gene: TRBV6-2/TRBV6-3; CDR3nt: TGTGCCAGCAGTTACGGGCGGGGGCCCCTGAACACTGAAGCTTTCTTT; CDR3aa: CASSYGRGPLNTEAFF
j_gene: TRBJ1-5; abundance: once; d_gene: TRBD1; v_gene: TRBV19; CDR3nt: TGTGCCAGTGCGGACAGGGCAACCCAGCCCCAGCATTTT; CDR3aa: CASADRATQPQHF
j_gene: TRBJ2-2; abundance: .; d_gene: .; v_gene: TRBV7-9; CDR3nt: TGTGCCAGCAGTTACCGGGGTTCGGGCACCGGGGAGCTGTTTTTT; CDR3aa: CASSYRGSGTGELFF
j_gene: TRBJ1-1; abundance: .; d_gene: .; v_gene: TRBV18; CDR3nt: TGTGCCAGCTCCGGGCAGAGGGCCGCTACCGAAGCTTTCTTT; CDR3aa: CASSGQRAATEAFF
j_gene: TRBJ2-3; abundance: once; d_gene: .; v_gene: TRBV5-5; CDR3nt: TGTGCCAGCAGCTTGGTTATCTCGGATACGCAGTATTTT; CDR3aa: CASSLVISDTQYF
j_gene: TRBJ1-5; abundance: few; d_gene: .; v_gene: TRBV5-5; CDR3nt: TGTGCCAGCAGCTTGCGGCTGGAGGGGAATAGCAATCAGCCCCAGCATTTT; CDR3aa: CASSLRLEGNSNQPQHF
j_gene: TRBJ1-2; abundance: many; d_gene: .; v_gene: TRBV19; CDR3nt: TGTGCCAGTAGTTCGGACTTTAACTATGGCTACACCTTC; CDR3aa: CASSSDFNYGYTF
j_gene: TRBJ2-1; abundance: .; d_gene: TRBD1; v_gene: TRBV19; CDR3nt: TGTGCCAGTAGTCCGACAGGGTTCTTTACCCTTGACAATGAGCAGTTCTTC; CDR3aa: CASSPTGFFTLDNEQFF
j_gene: TRBJ2-7; abundance: .; d_gene: .; v_gene: TRBV5-1; CDR3nt: TGCGCCAGCAGCTTGGGAACCCAGTCTTACGAGCAGTACTTC; CDR3aa: CASSLGTQSYEQYF
j_gene: TRBJ1-2; abundance: .; d_gene: TRBD1; v_gene: TRBV29-1; CDR3nt: TGCAGCGTTCAGGGGGGCGGATATGGCTACACCTTC; CDR3aa: CSVQGGGYGYTF
j_gene: TRBJ2-2; abundance: .; d_gene: .; v_gene: TRBV4-3; CDR3nt: TGCGCCAGCAGCCAAGATTTCGAGAGGGACAAAGCGGGGGAGCTGTTTTTT; CDR3aa: CASSQDFERDKAGELFF
j_gene: TRBJ1-4; abundance: .; d_gene: TRBD1; v_gene: TRBV6-2/TRBV6-3; CDR3nt: TGTGCCAGCAGTTACCTTTGGGACAGCCCGTCGGCTAATGAAAAACTGTTTTTT; CDR3aa: CASSYLWDSPSANEKLFF
j_gene: TRBJ1-1; abundance: .; d_gene: .; v_gene: TRBV3-1/TRBV3-2; CDR3nt: TGTGCCAGCAGCCTCTCACCTGGGGGGGTACATTTTGAAGCTTTCTTT; CDR3aa: CASSLSPGGVHFEAFF
j_gene: TRBJ1-2; abundance: once; d_gene: TRBD1; v_gene: TRBV12-5; CDR3nt: TGTGCTAGTGGTTTGACGCGGACAGGGAAAGGCTACACCTTC; CDR3aa: CASGLTRTGKGYTF
j_gene: TRBJ1-6; abundance: .; d_gene: .; v_gene: TRBV6-5; CDR3nt: TGTGCCAGCAGTCAGCCAGGGCCGAATTCACCCCTCCACTTT; CDR3aa: CASSQPGPNSPLHF
j_gene: TRBJ1-3; abundance: once; d_gene: .; v_gene: TRBV6-1; CDR3nt: TGTGCCAGCAGTGAGAACAACCTTGGAAACACCATATATTTT; CDR3aa: CASSENNLGNTIYF
j_gene: TRBJ2-3; abundance: .; d_gene: .; v_gene: TRBV24-1; CDR3nt: TGTGCCACCAGTGATGCCTACCCAGATACGCAGTATTTT; CDR3aa: CATSDAYPDTQYF
j_gene: TRBJ2-3; abundance: .; d_gene: .; v_gene: TRBV6-4; CDR3nt: TGTGCCAGCAGTCAGGGCTATTCTAGCACAGATACGCAGTATTTT; CDR3aa: CASSQGYSSTDTQYF
j_gene: TRBJ1-6; abundance: .; d_gene: TRBD1; v_gene: TRBV19; CDR3nt: TGTGCCAGTAGTCGCACAGGGGGCGGAGATTCACCCCTCCACTTT; CDR3aa: CASSRTGGGDSPLHF
j_gene: TRBJ2-1; abundance: once; d_gene: TRBD2; v_gene: TRBV10-1; CDR3nt: TGCGCCAGCAGTCCCGGGGTAGCGGGGAGGTACGGGAATGAGCAGTTCTTC; CDR3aa: CASSPGVAGRYGNEQFF
j_gene: TRBJ1-4; abundance: .; d_gene: .; v_gene: TRBV4-3; CDR3nt: TGCGCCAGCAGCCCCGAACGGTTTAATGAAAAACTGTTTTTT; CDR3aa: CASSPERFNEKLFF
j_gene: TRBJ1-1; abundance: .; d_gene: .; v_gene: TRBV6-5; CDR3nt: TGTGCCAGCAGTATTCAACGGGCTTTCTTT; CDR3aa: CASSIQRAFF
j_gene: TRBJ1-1; abundance: .; d_gene: .; v_gene: TRBV6-5; CDR3nt: TGTGCCAGCAGTTACTCCTCGGACATACAAGCTTTCTTT; CDR3aa: CASSYSSDIQAFF
j_gene: TRBJ2-5; abundance: .; d_gene: .; v_gene: TRBV5-4; CDR3nt: TGTGCCAGCAGCTTTGGAGGGTTGGGCCAAGAGACCCAGTACTTC; CDR3aa: CASSFGGLGQETQYF
j_gene: TRBJ1-2; abundance: .; d_gene: .; v_gene: TRBV12-3/TRBV12-4; CDR3nt: TGTGCCAGCAGGGCAGGGGAGACCGTAAGGAACACCTTC; CDR3aa: CASRAGETVRNTF
j_gene: TRBJ1-2; abundance: .; d_gene: .; v_gene: TRBV6-1; CDR3nt: TGTGCCAGCAGTGAGATCTTGCGTAGGAGAAATACGTATGGCTACACCTTC; CDR3aa: CASSEILRRRNTYGYTF
j_gene: TRBJ2-3; abundance: .; d_gene: TRBD1; v_gene: TRBV10-2; CDR3nt: TGCGCCAGCATCCCCAGCGGTCTAGGGACAGGGGCAGATACGCAGTATTTT; CDR3aa: CASIPSGLGTGADTQYF
j_gene: TRBJ2-7; abundance: .; d_gene: TRBD1; v_gene: TRBV6-5; CDR3nt: TGTGCCAGCAGTTACTCCGGGACAGGGAATTACGAGCAGTACTTC; CDR3aa: CASSYSGTGNYEQYF
j_gene: TRBJ1-1; abundance: .; d_gene: .; v_gene: TRBV12-5; CDR3nt: TGTGCTAGTGGACTTGCGAACACTGAAGCTTTCTTT; CDR3aa: CASGLANTEAFF
j_gene: TRBJ1-2; abundance: .; d_gene: TRBD1; v_gene: TRBV7-9; CDR3nt: TGTGCCAGCAGCTTAGCGCTATCGAGGACAGGGAAGTTCCGGGGCTACACCTTC; CDR3aa: CASSLALSRTGKFRGYTF
j_gene: TRBJ2-5; abundance: once; d_gene: TRBD1; v_gene: TRBV10-2; CDR3nt: TGCGCCAGCATGGACAGGGCTTCAATTCAGGCCCAGTACTTC; CDR3aa: CASMDRASIQAQYF
j_gene: TRBJ1-5; abundance: .; d_gene: TRBD1; v_gene: TRBV29-1; CDR3nt: TGCAGCGTTGTCCTGACAGGGAGCGATCAGCCCCAGCATTTT; CDR3aa: CSVVLTGSDQPQHF
j_gene: TRBJ2-1; abundance: .; d_gene: .; v_gene: TRBV7-2; CDR3nt: TGTGCCAGCAGCGGTAATCTTCGAGGGGAGCAGTTCTTC; CDR3aa: CASSGNLRGEQFF
j_gene: TRBJ2-3; abundance: .; d_gene: .; v_gene: TRBV12-3/TRBV12-4; CDR3nt: TGTGCCAGCAGCCCCCCCGGGGGAGAGCAGTATTTT; CDR3aa: CASSPPGGEQYF
j_gene: TRBJ2-2; abundance: .; d_gene: .; v_gene: TRBV7-2; CDR3nt: TGTGCCAGCAGTCAGCGGGTCAACACCGGGGAGCTGTTTTTT; CDR3aa: CASSQRVNTGELFF
j_gene: TRBJ1-6; abundance: .; d_gene: .; v_gene: TRBV5-4; CDR3nt: TGTGCCAGCAGCCTCGGGTCCTCCTATAATTCACCCCTCCACTTT; CDR3aa: CASSLGSSYNSPLHF
j_gene: TRBJ2-1; abundance: .; d_gene: TRBD2; v_gene: TRBV5-6; CDR3nt: TGTGCCAGCAACCTGCGGGGGAATGAGCAGTTCTTC; CDR3aa: CASNLRGNEQFF
j_gene: TRBJ2-3; abundance: .; d_gene: .; v_gene: TRBV24-1; CDR3nt: TGTGCCACCAGTGATCCGGGCGGGAGCACAGATACGCAGTATTTT; CDR3aa: CATSDPGGSTDTQYF
j_gene: TRBJ1-4; abundance: once; d_gene: .; v_gene: TRBV29-1; CDR3nt: TGCAGCGTTGGAGGGGGTGAGGGTGAAAAACTGTTTTTT; CDR3aa: CSVGGGEGEKLFF